These 30 T cell receptor beta chains were sequenced from one sample in a study of CD4+ T cells in melanoma. Profiling relied on immunoSEQ multiplex PCR, and the TCRdb table lists in-frame clones only, not all of them. The sample lists over 130,000 clones, around nine tenths occurring once. The receptors come from a human donor with melanoma.

CDR3 bases: TGTGCCAGCACCAGGAGCAATCAGCCCCAGCATTTT. This gives the protein CASTRSNQPQHF. The chain uses TRBV2 and TRBJ1-5; D gene uncertain. Per the germline V gene, CDR1 is SNHLY and CDR2 is FYNNEI. The CDR3 has 12 residues. V lost 7 bases, J lost 1 base, and 5 bases lay in between.

The chain links TRBV9 to TRBJ2-2; TRBD2 matches at 8 bases. V trimming: 2 bases; J trimming: 1 base; junction bases outside the gene matches: 4. The germline V gene has CDR1 SGDLS and CDR2 YYNGEE. There are 16 residues in the CDR3. The CDR3 spells CASSVAGGWNTGELFF. The CDR3 DNA follows: TGTGCCAGCAGCGTCGCGGGGGGCTGGAACACCGGGGAGCTGTTTTTT.

The V and J genes are TRBV4-1 and TRBJ2-1; D remains unclear. This CDR3 spans 13 amino acids. The V gene's germline CDR1 is MGHRA and CDR2 YSYEKL. The ends were cut back, 4 bases at V and 7 bases at J, with 11 bases in the middle. This CDR3 is CASSLTNVNEQFF. CDR3 DNA: TGCGCCAGCAGCCTTACGAATGTTAATGAGCAGTTCTTC.

This clone came up once. The chain employs TRBV29-1 and TRBJ1-1; a possible D gene is TRBD1 (5 bases). The CDR3 consists of 13 residues. Looked up from germline, CDR1 is SQVTM and CDR2 is ANQGSEA. Trimming shortened V by 7 bases and J by 1 base, and 13 bases separated the two germline ends. CDR3 amino acids: CSAERGTNTEAFF. The CDR3 DNA reads TGCAGCGCCGAACGGGGGACGAACACTGAAGCTTTCTTT.

CDR3 DNA: TGTGCCTGTTGTGAGAGCAATCAGCCCCAGCATTTT. Residues: CACCESNQPQHF. This chain joins TRBV30 and TRBJ1-5; D unclear. Germline V gene lookup returns CDR1 GTSNPN and CDR2 SVGIG (reference sequence). The CDR3 has 12 amino acids. Trimming removed 6 bases from V and 1 base from J, with 7 bases in between.

The rearrangement links TRBV2 to TRBJ1-5; TRBD1 matches at 7 bases. The CDR3 extends over 17 amino acids. The germline V gene has CDR1 SNHLY and CDR2 FYNNEI. Trimming at V came to 8 bases and at J to 3 bases, leaving 16 bases not matched to a gene. The CDR3 DNA reads as TGTGCCAGCCTTCCCGGGGACAGCACAAATACCAATCAGCCCCAGCATTTT. Its protein is CASLPGDSTNTNQPQHF. The complete variable domain, with remaining parts taken from reference TRBV2 and TRBJ1-5, reads EPEVTQTPSHQVTQMGQEVILRCVPISNHLYFYWYRQILGQKVEFLVSFYNNEISEKSEIFDDQFSVERPDGSNFTLKIRSTKLEDSAMYFCASLPGDSTNTNQPQHFGDGTRLSIL.

This chain links TRBV5-1 with TRBJ2-5; TRBD2 matches 8 bases. The CDR3 sequence is 14 residues long. V lost 0 bases and J lost 2; bases outside the gene matches: 0. The germline gives CDR1 SGHRS, CDR2 YFSETQ. This CDR3 is CASSLGGGQETQYF. The CDR3 nucleotides are TGCGCCAGCAGCTTGGGCGGGGGGCAAGAGACCCAGTACTTC.

The rearrangement uses TRBV6-1 and TRBJ1-2; D is uncertain. This CDR3 is built from 17 residues. V was clipped by 1 base and J by 8 bases, with 23 bases between them. CDR1 and CDR2 from the germline V gene are MNHNS and SASEGT. CDR3 protein: CASSEDTRVAYPMGYTF. The DNA of the CDR3 is TGTGCCAGCAGTGAAGATACACGTGTAGCATACCCTATGGGCTACACCTTC.

This sequence joins TRBV5-1 and TRBJ2-4, with 9 bases identical to TRBD2. Germline values: CDR1 SGHRS, CDR2 YFSETQ. V gave up 0 bases and J gave up 4 bases; unmatched junction bases: 5. This CDR3 comprises 16 residues. CDR3 residues: CASSLVPSGAKNIQYF. CDR3 DNA sequence: TGCGCCAGCAGCTTGGTCCCTAGCGGGGCAAAAAACATTCAGTACTTC.

This CDR3 is CASSLARSGPQETQYF. The DNA of the CDR3 is TGCGCCAGCAGCTTGGCTCGTAGCGGGCCCCAAGAGACCCAGTACTTC. This chain uses TRBV5-1 with TRBJ2-5; 7 nucleotides align to TRBD2. This CDR3 is 16 amino acids long. Germline CDR1 is SGHRS and CDR2 is YFSETQ. Trimming removed 0 bases from V and 1 base from J; junction bases left unmatched: 6.

The chain combines TRBV19 with TRBJ1-5; D remains ambiguous. V was pared by 4 bases and J by 1 base, with 17 bases between. In germline, CDR1 is LNHDA, CDR2 SQIVND (reference sequence). This CDR3 has 17 residues. CDR3 sequence: CASSTQDAKGSNQPQHF. The CDR3, as DNA: TGTGCCAGTAGTACGCAAGATGCAAAAGGGAGCAATCAGCCCCAGCATTTT.

CDR3: CASSSRDRENTEAFF. The CDR3 DNA follows: TGCGCCAGCAGCTCCCGGGACAGGGAAAACACTGAAGCTTTCTTT. The V call is TRBV5-1, the J call TRBJ1-1; 9 bases align to TRBD1. Germline loops: CDR1 SGHRS, CDR2 YFSETQ. The V segment lost 3 bases and the J segment 2 bases; nucleotides outside the gene matches: 5. This CDR3 has 15 residues.

This clone was detected once. The chain couples TRBV18 to TRBJ1-4, with D possibly TRBD1 on 6 matching bases. The germline V gene has CDR1 KGHSH and CDR2 LQKENI. This CDR3 has 14 residues. Trimming stripped 8 bases from V and 3 bases from J, with 13 bases between. The CDR3 coding sequence is TGTGCCAGCGAGAAGGGGGATTCTAATGAAAAACTGTTTTTT. Amino acids: CASEKGDSNEKLFF.

The chain links TRBV6-5 to TRBJ1-1, with 10 bases matching TRBD1. Germline V lookup: CDR1 MNHEY, CDR2 SVGAGI. With 3 bases clipped from V and 7 bases from J, the junction kept 11 bases outside the gene matches. The CDR3 has 16 residues. CDR3 coding DNA: TGTGCCAGCAGTTATGAAGTCGGGACAGGGGCTAGTGAAGCTTTCTTT. Translation gives CASSYEVGTGASEAFF.

V usage is TRBV29-1 and J usage is TRBJ1-5, with 9 bases fitting TRBD1. J was trimmed by 3 bases and V by 5 bases; bases with no gene match: 5. This CDR3 region has 14 residues. Germline CDR1 reads SQVTM; CDR2 reads ANQGSEA. CDR3 bases: TGCAGCGTTAAGGGACAGGGTAACAATCAGCCCCAGCATTTT. Residues: CSVKGQGNNQPQHF.

The rearrangement links TRBV10-3 to TRBJ2-2; the match to TRBD1 covers 7 bases. Per the germline V gene, CDR1 is ENHRY and CDR2 is SYGVKD. The CDR3 is made up of 19 amino acids. The V gene end was trimmed by 6 bases and the J gene end by 3 bases; junction bases not matched to a gene: 19. Here the CDR3 DNA reads TGTGCCATCAGGAGGAAAAGTGGAACATTTACAGGGGACACCGGGGAGCTGTTTTTT. Its translation is CAIRRKSGTFTGDTGELFF.

The genes are TRBV7-9 and TRBJ1-1, with 7 bases that match TRBD1. Trimming at V came to 4 bases and at J to 6 bases, leaving 5 bases not matched to a gene. The CDR3 sequence is 13 residues long. The V gene's germline CDR1 is SEHNR and CDR2 FQNEAQ (reference sequence). The CDR3 nucleotides are TGTGCCAGCAGCTCAAGGGACAGCCCTGAAGCTTTCTTT. Translation: CASSSRDSPEAFF.

The chain combines TRBV5-1 with TRBJ2-1, with a tentative D call TRBD1 (6 bases). The V end was cut by 2 bases, the J end by 7 bases, with 16 bases between. The germline V gene encodes CDR1 SGHRS and CDR2 YFSETQ. This CDR3 region has 15 residues. CDR3 nucleotide sequence: TGCGCCAGCAGCTTTCGGCCAGGGGAAGGGAATGAGCAGTTCTTC. It translates to CASSFRPGEGNEQFF.

In DNA, the CDR3 is TGTGCCAGCTCACCCCCCGGGACCAGGAGTCAAGATACGCAGTATTTT. Amino acids: CASSPPGTRSQDTQYF. This sequence joins TRBV18 and TRBJ2-3, with D perhaps matching TRBD1 or TRBD2 (5 bases each). Germline V lookup: CDR1 KGHSH, CDR2 LQKENI. The length of the CDR3 is 16 residues. Trimming removed 3 bases from V and 5 bases from J, with 18 bases in between. Looking up the rest from reference TRBV18 and TRBJ2-3 gives the full variable domain: NAGVMQNPRHLVRRRGQEARLRCSPMKGHSHVYWYRQLPEEGLKFMVYLQKENIIDESGMPKERFSAEFPKEGPSILRIQQVVRGDSAAYFCASSPPGTRSQDTQYFGPGTRLTVL.

CDR3 region: CASSTTGTTEAFF. CDR3 bases: TGTGCCAGCAGCACCACAGGGACCACTGAAGCTTTCTTT. The chain couples TRBV7-9 to TRBJ1-1, with D maybe TRBD1 (6 bases). This CDR3 region has 13 residues. The V gene lost 5 bases and the J gene lost 4 bases, with 11 bases spanning the gap. Germline V gene sequence: CDR1 SEHNR, CDR2 FQNEAQ (reference sequence). The full variable domain, rest sourced from reference TRBV7-9 and TRBJ1-1, is DTGVSQNPRHKITKRGQNVTFRCDPISEHNRLYWYRQTLGQGPEFLTYFQNEAQLEKSRLLSDRFSAERPKGSFSTLEIQRTEQGDSAMYLCASSTTGTTEAFFGQGTRLTVV.

This chain links TRBV19 with TRBJ1-5; D is possibly TRBD1 (6 bases). The CDR3 consists of 17 residues. V was clipped by 6 bases and J by 2 bases, with 20 bases between them. Germline lookup yields CDR1 LNHDA and CDR2 SQIVND (reference sequence). The CDR3 DNA is TGTGCCAGTAGCCCTAGGGGGGGGCTTTCTGGCAATCAGCCCCAGCATTTT. It translates to CASSPRGGLSGNQPQHF.

This chain joins TRBV6-5 and TRBJ1-3; the D is unclear. Germline values: CDR1 MNHEY, CDR2 SVGAGI. This CDR3 is 13 amino acids long. V was cut by 7 bases and J by 2 bases, with 9 bases left in between. The CDR3 DNA reads TGTGCCAGCATTTCCCCGACTGGAAACACCATATATTTT. Encoded protein: CASISPTGNTIYF.

This chain connects TRBV10-3 to TRBJ1-2; 9 bases are a match to TRBD1. V lost 8 bases, J lost 8 bases, and 6 bases stayed unmatched. The CDR3 totals 12 residues. Germline V gives CDR1 ENHRY, CDR2 SYGVKD. Here the CDR3 DNA reads TGTGCCATCTCCGGGACAGGGAGGGGCTACACCTTC. It encodes CAISGTGRGYTF.

The V and J genes are TRBV7-3 and TRBJ1-6, with D hard to call. CDR1 SGHTA and CDR2 FQGTGA come from the germline V gene. Trimming left V 3 bases short and J 6 bases short, with 9 bases between. The CDR3 runs 14 residues. CDR3 sequence reads: CASSLGVANSPLHF. CDR3 bases: TGTGCCAGCAGCTTGGGAGTAGCTAATTCACCCCTCCACTTT. Based on the CDR3 plus reference TRBV7-3 and TRBJ1-6, the full variable domain is GAGVSQTPSNKVTEKGKYVELRCDPISGHTALYWYRQSLGQGPEFLIYFQGTGAADDSGLPNDRFFAVRPEGSVSTLKIQRTERGDSAVYLCASSLGVANSPLHFGNGTRLTVT.

The rearrangement uses TRBV5-1 and TRBJ1-3, with no clear D. The ends were cut back, 0 bases at V and 0 bases at J, with 13 bases in the middle. CDR3 length: 17 residues. CDR1 and CDR2 (germline): SGHRS, YFSETQ. The CDR3 reads CASSLAGAESSGNTIYF. The CDR3, as DNA: TGCGCCAGCAGCTTGGCCGGAGCAGAAAGCTCTGGAAACACCATATATTTT. The full variable domain, its missing parts supplied by reference TRBV5-1 and TRBJ1-3, is KAGVTQTPRYLIKTRGQQVTLSCSPISGHRSVSWYQQTPGQGLQFLFEYFSETQRNKGNFPGRFSGRQFSNSRSEMNVSTLELGDSALYLCASSLAGAESSGNTIYFGEGSWLTVV.

The rearrangement joins TRBV27 to TRBJ1-2; no definite D call. Trimming took 5 bases from V and 6 from J, leaving 13 bases between them. Germline CDR1 MNHEY, CDR2 SMNVEV (reference sequence). This CDR3 spans 13 amino acids. The CDR3 loop reads CASSQTGGDGYTF. The CDR3 DNA reads as TGTGCCAGCAGTCAAACGGGCGGGGATGGCTACACCTTC.

Written as DNA, the CDR3 is TGTGCCAGCAGCCCACACCTACAGGGGGCAGAGACCCAGTACTTC. This sequence encodes CASSPHLQGAETQYF. The gene calls are TRBV9 and TRBJ2-5, with TRBD1 matching over 9 bases. Germline CDR1 reads SGDLS; CDR2 reads YYNGEE. The CDR3 has 15 residues. V was pared by 4 bases and J by 4 bases, with 8 bases of the junction left unmatched.

The chain links TRBV5-1 to TRBJ2-3; tentative D call: TRBD2 (5 bases). V lost 4 bases and J 1 base, leaving 22 bases between the germline ends. From germline, CDR1 is SGHRS and CDR2 YFSETQ. The CDR3 covers 18 residues. The CDR3 loop reads CASSRNTHLTGGTDTQYF. DNA of the CDR3: TGCGCCAGCAGCCGCAACACACACCTCACCGGGGGCACAGATACGCAGTATTTT.

The gene calls are TRBV30 and TRBJ1-3; unclear D gene. The germline V gene has CDR1 GTSNPN and CDR2 SVGIG (reference sequence). This CDR3 spans 13 amino acids. V lost 4 bases and J 4 bases, leaving 11 bases between the germline ends. CDR3 loop: CAWMVSTGNTIYF. Here the CDR3 DNA reads TGTGCCTGGATGGTGTCGACGGGAAACACCATATATTTT.

V usage is TRBV5-5 and J usage is TRBJ2-7; 9 nucleotides line up with TRBD1. The CDR3 spans 16 residues. Germline loops: CDR1 SGHKS, CDR2 YYEKEE (reference sequence). V lost 0 bases, J lost 2 bases, and 6 bases stayed unmatched. CDR3 in DNA: TGTGCCAGCAGCTTGGGCCCCGGGACAGGGACCTACGAGCAGTACTTC. This encodes CASSLGPGTGTYEQYF.